The clone carrying this TCR beta chain was picked up a small number of times. What it binds is not known. With a J-beta primer mix and a sample-barcoded 5' primer, a second PCR ran about 6 to 11 cycles. Each cDNA was tagged by a template-switch adaptor containing 12 random nucleotides. From the 5' RACE reads, TCRdb called clonotypes with MiXCR, one entry per CDR3 protein. The profile shows about 1.4 million distinct CDR3 sequences, around 55% of them singletons. These data originate in a study of blood T cells in healthy people across ages. Study-wide results and caveats: Relative to aged donors, long-lived donors carried more naive CD4+ cells and displayed higher diversity.

This CDR3 spans 14 amino acids. Trimming shortened V by 1 base and J by 2 bases, and 12 bases separated the two germline ends. Germline V gives CDR1 DFQATT, CDR2 SNEGSKA (reference sequence). The clonotype originates from a man in his late teens or twenties in good health. The genes are TRBV20-1 and TRBJ2-7; no definite D call. The sample taken for sequencing was blood. In nucleotides, the CDR3 is TGCAGTGCTAGAGGCACAGTCTTCCCCTACGAGCAGTACTTC. Amino acids: CSARGTVFPYEQYF.